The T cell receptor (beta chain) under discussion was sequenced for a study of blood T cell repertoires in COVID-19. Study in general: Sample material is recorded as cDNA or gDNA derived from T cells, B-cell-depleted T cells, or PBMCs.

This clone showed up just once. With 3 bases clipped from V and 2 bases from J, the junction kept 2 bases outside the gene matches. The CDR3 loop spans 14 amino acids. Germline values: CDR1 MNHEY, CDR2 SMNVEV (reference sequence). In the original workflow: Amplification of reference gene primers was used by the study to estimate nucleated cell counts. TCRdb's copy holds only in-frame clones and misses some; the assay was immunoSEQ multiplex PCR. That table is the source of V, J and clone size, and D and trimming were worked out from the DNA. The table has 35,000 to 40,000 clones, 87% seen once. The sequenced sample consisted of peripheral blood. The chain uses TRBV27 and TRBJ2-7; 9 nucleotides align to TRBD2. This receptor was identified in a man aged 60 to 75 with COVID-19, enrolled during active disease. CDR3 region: CASSFSGRPYEQYF. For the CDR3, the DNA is TGTGCCAGCAGTTTTAGCGGGAGACCCTACGAGCAGTACTTC.